This T cell receptor (beta chain) is from a study of PD-1 blockade in classical Hodgkin lymphoma. Exposure to brentuximab vedotin varied, and each patient had relapsed following autologous stem cell transplantation. Some clones are missing from TCRdb's copy, which holds only in-frame ones; the method was immunoSEQ multiplex PCR. The table has 45,000 to 50,000 clones, around 80% seen once. Whole-study results and caveats: Patients were excluded if nivolumab began under 1 year after ASCT (the autologous transplant). TCR diversity rose significantly by C4D1 in CD4+ but not CD8+ cells.

There are 12 residues in the CDR3. The J segment lost 12 bases and the V segment lost 5 bases, leaving 8 bases of the junction unmatched. Germline CDR1 is SGHAT and CDR2 is FQNNGV. This clone was seen a single time. The antigen remains undetermined. This chain connects TRBV11-2 to TRBJ2-7, with 9 positions matching TRBD2. The receptor's source is a human donor with classical Hodgkin lymphoma. The sample here was peripheral blood mononuclear cells (PBMCs), taken before the second cycle of nivolumab. CDR3 nucleotide sequence: TGTGCCAGCAGCCTCCGGACTAGCGCCTCGTACTTC. Its protein product is CASSLRTSASYF.